This TCR beta chain was documented in a study of identical twins. Whole-study findings and limits: There was more out-of-frame TCR alpha sharing in monozygotic twins than models estimated. Partial confounding of zero-insertion analyses by invariant MAIT and iNKT cells was possible. Clonotypes of the beta chain that were abundant in cord blood carried fewer insertions (memory repertoires showed none).

This clonotype was picked up a small number of times. Its antigen is not identified. From the 5' RACE reads, TCRdb called clonotypes with MiXCR, one entry per CDR3 protein. Of roughly 1,500,000 distinct CDR3 sequences in the sample, around a third were seen once. Healthy Caucasians alone served as donors. This TCR derives from a newborn girl in good health. The sequencing sample was made of cord blood.

For the CDR3, the DNA is TGCAGCGTTCGTGGACAGGGAAACTATGGCTACACCTTC. Its translation: CSVRGQGNYGYTF. This chain links TRBV29-1 with TRBJ1-2, with 8 bases identical to TRBD1. After removal of 5 bases from V and 2 bases from J, the junction contained 4 bases not matched to a gene. The V gene's germline CDR1 is SQVTM and CDR2 ANQGSEA. CDR3 length equals 13 residues.